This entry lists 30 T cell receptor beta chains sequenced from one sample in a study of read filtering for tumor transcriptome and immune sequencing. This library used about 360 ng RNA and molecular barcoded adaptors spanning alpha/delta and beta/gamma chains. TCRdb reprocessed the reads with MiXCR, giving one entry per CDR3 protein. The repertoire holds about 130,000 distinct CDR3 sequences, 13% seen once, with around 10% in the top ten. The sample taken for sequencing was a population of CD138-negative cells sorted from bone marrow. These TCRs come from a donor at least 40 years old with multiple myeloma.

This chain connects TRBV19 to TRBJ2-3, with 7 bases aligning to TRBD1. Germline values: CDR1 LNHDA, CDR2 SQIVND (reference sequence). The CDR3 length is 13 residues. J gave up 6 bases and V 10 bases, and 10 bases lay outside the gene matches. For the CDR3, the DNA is TGTGCCACCTCGGACAGGTCCCCCGATACGCAGTATTTT. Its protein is CATSDRSPDTQYF.

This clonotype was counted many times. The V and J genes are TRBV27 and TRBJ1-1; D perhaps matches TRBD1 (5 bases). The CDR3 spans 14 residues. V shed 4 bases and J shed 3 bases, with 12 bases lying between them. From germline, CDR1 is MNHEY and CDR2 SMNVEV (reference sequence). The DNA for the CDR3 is TGTGCCAGCAGTTGGGGTCGGGGGGACACTGAAGCTTTCTTT. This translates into CASSWGRGDTEAFF.

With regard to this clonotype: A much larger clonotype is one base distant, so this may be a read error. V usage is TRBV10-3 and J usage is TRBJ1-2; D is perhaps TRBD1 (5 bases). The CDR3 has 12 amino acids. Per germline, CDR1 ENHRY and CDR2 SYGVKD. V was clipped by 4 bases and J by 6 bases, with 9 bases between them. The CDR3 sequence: CAISGTRDGYTF. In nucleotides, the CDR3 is TGTGCCATCAGTGGGACAAGAGATGGCTACACCTTC.

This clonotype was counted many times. The CDR3 DNA reads as TGTGCCATCACCAGGGAAGCGAACCAGCCCCAGCATTTT. Amino acids: CAITREANQPQHF. The chain recombines TRBV10-3 with TRBJ1-5; D is possibly TRBD1 (5 bases). The germline V gene has CDR1 ENHRY and CDR2 SYGVKD. Trimming removed 7 bases at V and 7 bases at J, with 14 bases between. The CDR3 length is 13 residues.

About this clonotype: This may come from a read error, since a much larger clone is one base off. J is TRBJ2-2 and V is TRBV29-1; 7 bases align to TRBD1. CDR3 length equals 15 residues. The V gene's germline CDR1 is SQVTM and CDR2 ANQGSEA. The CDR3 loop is CGVRTRGPNTGELFF. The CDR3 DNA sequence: TGCGGCGTCCGGACGAGGGGGCCGAACACCGGGGAGCTGTTTTTT.

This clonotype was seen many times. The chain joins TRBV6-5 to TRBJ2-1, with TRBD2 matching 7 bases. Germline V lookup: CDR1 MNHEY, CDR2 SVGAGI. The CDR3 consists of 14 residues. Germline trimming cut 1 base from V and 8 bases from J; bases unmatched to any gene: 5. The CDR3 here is CASSYLGLADEQFF. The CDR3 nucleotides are TGTGCCAGCAGTTACTTGGGGCTAGCGGATGAGCAGTTCTTC.

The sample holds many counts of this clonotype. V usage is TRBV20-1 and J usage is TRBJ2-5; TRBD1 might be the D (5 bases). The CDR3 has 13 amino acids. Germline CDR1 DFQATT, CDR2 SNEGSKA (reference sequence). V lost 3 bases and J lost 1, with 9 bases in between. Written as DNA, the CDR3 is TGCAGTGCTAGCCCGACAGTCCAAGAGACCCAGTACTTC. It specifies CSASPTVQETQYF.

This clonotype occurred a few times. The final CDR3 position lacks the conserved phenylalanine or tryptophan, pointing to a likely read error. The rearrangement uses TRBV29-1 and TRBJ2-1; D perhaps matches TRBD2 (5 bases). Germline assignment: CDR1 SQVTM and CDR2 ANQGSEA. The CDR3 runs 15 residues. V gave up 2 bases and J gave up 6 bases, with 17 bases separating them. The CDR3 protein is CSVESPAEAFNEQFL. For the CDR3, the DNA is TGCAGCGTTGAATCCCCAGCGGAGGCGTTCAATGAGCAGTTCCTC.

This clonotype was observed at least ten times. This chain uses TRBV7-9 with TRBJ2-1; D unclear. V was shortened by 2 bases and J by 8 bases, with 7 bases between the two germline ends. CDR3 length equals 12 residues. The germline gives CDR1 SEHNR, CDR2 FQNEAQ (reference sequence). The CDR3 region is CASSLLRDEQFF. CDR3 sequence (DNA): TGTGCCAGCAGCTTACTAAGGGATGAGCAGTTCTTC.

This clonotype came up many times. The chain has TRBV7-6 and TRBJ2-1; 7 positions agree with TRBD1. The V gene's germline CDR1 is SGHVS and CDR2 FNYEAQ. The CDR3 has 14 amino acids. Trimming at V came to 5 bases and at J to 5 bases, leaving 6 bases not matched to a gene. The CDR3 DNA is TGTGCCAGCAGCACGACAGGGATTAACAATGAGCAGTTCTTC. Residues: CASSTTGINNEQFF.

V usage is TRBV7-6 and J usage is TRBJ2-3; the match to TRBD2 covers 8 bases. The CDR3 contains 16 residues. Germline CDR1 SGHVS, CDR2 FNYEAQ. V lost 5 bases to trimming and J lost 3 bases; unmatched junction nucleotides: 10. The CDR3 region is CASSPGGAGSTDTQYF. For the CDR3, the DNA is TGTGCCAGCAGCCCCGGGGGGGCGGGGTCTACAGATACGCAGTATTTT.

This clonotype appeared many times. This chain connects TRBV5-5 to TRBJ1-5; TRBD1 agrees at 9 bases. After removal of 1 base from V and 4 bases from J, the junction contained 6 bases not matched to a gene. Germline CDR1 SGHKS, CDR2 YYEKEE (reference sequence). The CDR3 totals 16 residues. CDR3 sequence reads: CASSLLVTGGNQPQHF. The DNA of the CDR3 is TGTGCCAGCAGCTTGCTCGTGACAGGGGGTAATCAGCCCCAGCATTTT.

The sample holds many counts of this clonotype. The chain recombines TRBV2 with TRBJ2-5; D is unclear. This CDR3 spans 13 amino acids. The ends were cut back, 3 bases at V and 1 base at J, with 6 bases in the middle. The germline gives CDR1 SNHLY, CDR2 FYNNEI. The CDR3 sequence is CASSDQFQETQYF. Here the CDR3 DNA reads TGTGCCAGCAGTGATCAGTTCCAAGAGACCCAGTACTTC.

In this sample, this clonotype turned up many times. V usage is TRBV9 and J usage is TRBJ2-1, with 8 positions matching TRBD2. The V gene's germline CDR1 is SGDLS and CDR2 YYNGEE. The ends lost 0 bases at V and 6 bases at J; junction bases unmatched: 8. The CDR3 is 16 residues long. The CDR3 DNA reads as TGTGCCAGCAGCGTAGAGGGGACTAGACGGGTCAATGAGCAGTTCTTC. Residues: CASSVEGTRRVNEQFF.

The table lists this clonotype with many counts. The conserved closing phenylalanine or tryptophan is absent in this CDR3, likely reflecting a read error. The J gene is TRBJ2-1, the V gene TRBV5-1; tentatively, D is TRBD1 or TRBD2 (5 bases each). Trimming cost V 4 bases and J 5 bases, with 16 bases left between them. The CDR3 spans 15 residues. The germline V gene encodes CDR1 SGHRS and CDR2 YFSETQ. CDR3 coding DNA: TGCGCCAGCAGCGGGGGTTTCGGTCTCCACAATGAGCAGTTCTCC. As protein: CASSGGFGLHNEQFS.

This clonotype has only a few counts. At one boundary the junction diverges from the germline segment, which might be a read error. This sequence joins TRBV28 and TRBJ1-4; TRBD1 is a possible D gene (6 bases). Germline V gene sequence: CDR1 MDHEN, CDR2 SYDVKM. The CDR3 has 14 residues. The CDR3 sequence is CASSSTGANEELFF. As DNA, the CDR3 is TGTGCCAGCAGTTCGACAGGAGCCAATGAAGAACTGTTTTTT.

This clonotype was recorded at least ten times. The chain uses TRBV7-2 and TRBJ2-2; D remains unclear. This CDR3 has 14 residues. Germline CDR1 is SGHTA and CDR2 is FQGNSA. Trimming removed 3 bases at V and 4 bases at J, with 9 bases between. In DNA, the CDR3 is TGTGCCAGCAGCTTTAATCCGGTCACCGGGGAGCTGTTTTTT. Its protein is CASSFNPVTGELFF.

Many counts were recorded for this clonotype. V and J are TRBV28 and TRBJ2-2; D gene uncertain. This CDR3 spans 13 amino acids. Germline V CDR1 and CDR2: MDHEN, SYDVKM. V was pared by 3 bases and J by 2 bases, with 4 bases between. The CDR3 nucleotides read TGTGCCAGCAGTTTCCTAAACACCGGGGAGCTGTTTTTT. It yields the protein CASSFLNTGELFF. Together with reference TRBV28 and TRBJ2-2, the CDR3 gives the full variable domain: DVKVTQSSRYLVKRTGEKVFLECVQDMDHENMFWYRQDPGLGLRLIYFSYDVKMKEKGDIPEGYSVSREKKERFSLILESASTNQTSMYLCASSFLNTGELFFGEGSRLTVL.

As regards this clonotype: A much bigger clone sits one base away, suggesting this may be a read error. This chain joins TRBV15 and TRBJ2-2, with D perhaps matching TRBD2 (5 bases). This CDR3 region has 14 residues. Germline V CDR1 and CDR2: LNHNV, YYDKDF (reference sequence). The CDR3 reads CATSRDKAERELSF. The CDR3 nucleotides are TGTGCCACCAGCAGAGATAAGGCCGAAAGGGAGCTGTCTTTT.

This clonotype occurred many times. CDR3 loop: CASKQGQGTDTQYF. CDR3 coding DNA: TGCGCCAGCAAACAGGGACAGGGAACAGATACGCAGTATTTT. The rearrangement links TRBV5-1 to TRBJ2-3, with 9 positions matching TRBD1. CDR3 length: 14 residues. CDR1 is SGHRS and CDR2 is YFSETQ in the germline V gene. Losses at the gene ends were 6 bases for V and 3 bases for J; bases not matched to a gene: 5.

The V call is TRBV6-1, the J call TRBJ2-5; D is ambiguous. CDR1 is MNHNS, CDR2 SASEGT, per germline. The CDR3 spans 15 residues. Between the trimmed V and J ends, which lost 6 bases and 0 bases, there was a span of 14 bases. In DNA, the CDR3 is TGTGCCAGCAGAGGCATAGGGTCGTACCAAGAGACCCAGTACTTC. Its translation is CASRGIGSYQETQYF.

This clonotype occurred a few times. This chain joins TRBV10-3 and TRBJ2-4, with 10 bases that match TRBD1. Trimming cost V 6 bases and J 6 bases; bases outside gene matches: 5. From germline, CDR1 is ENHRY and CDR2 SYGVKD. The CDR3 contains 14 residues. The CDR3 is CAISETGGLNIQYF. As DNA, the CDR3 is TGTGCCATCAGCGAGACAGGGGGCCTAAACATTCAGTACTTC.

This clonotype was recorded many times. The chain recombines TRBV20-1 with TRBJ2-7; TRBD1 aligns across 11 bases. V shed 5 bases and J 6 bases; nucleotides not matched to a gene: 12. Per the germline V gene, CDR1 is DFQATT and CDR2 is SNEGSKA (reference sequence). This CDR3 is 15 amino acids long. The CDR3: CSARQGQGASFEQYF. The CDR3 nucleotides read TGCAGTGCTCGTCAAGGACAGGGGGCGTCTTTCGAGCAGTACTTC.

The CDR3 DNA is TGTGCCATCAACTCCGGGACAGGGTCTTACAATGAGCAGTTCTTC. The encoded protein is CAINSGTGSYNEQFF. The genes are TRBV10-3 and TRBJ2-1; the match to TRBD1 covers 9 bases. The CDR3 spans 15 residues. CDR1 and CDR2 (germline): ENHRY, SYGVKD. V lost 7 bases and J lost 4; bases outside the gene matches: 8.

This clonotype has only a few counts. The CDR3 nucleotides are TGTGCCAGCAGTTTTGGGGGCAGAAACTCGAACACTGAAGCTTTCTTT. It encodes CASSFGGRNSNTEAFF. This sequence joins TRBV12-3 or TRBV12-4 and TRBJ1-1; possible D gene TRBD1, 6 bases. The CDR3 spans 16 residues. Between the trimmed V and J ends, which lost 3 bases and 1 base, there was a span of 15 bases.

In nucleotides, the CDR3 is TGTGCCAGTAGTATCCTGGTGAGCTCCTACAATGAGCAGTTCTTC. Its translation: CASSILVSSYNEQFF. The chain employs TRBV19 and TRBJ2-1; D is ambiguous. The germline gives CDR1 LNHDA, CDR2 SQIVND (reference sequence). The CDR3 runs to 15 residues. Trimming cost V 3 bases and J 0 bases, with 9 bases left between them.

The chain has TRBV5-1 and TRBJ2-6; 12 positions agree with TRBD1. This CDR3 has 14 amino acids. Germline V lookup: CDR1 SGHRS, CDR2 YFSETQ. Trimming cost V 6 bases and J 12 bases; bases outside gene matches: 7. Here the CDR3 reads CASTPGTGGIVLTF. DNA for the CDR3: TGCGCCAGCACCCCCGGGACAGGGGGCATCGTCCTGACTTTC.

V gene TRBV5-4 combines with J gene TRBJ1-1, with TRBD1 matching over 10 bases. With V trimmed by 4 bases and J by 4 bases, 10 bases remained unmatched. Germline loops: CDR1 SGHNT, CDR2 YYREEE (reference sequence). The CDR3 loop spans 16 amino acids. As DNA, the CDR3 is TGTGCCAGCAGCCCAGACAGGGGGCGAGGGTTCACTGAAGCTTTCTTT. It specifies CASSPDRGRGFTEAFF.

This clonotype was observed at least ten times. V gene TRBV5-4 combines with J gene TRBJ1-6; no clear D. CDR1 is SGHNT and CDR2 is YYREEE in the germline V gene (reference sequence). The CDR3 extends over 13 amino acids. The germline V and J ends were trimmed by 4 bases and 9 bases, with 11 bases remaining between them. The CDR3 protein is CASSPPGGSPLHF. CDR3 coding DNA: TGTGCCAGCAGCCCCCCAGGAGGTTCACCCCTCCACTTT.

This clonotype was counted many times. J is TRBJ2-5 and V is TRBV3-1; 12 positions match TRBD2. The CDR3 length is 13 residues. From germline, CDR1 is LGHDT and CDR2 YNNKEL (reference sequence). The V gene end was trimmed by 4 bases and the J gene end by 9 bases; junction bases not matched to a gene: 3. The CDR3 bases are TGTGCCAGCAGCCGAGGGACTAGCGGGTCCCAGTACTTC. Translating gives CASSRGTSGSQYF.